Listed below are T cell receptor beta chains from one sample, sequenced in a study of radiation and T cells in renal cell carcinoma. Assay used: immunoSEQ multiplex PCR; TCRdb lists only in-frame clones, some missing. The sample carries more than 8,500 clones, about two thirds recorded once. The sample in question was tumor tissue, obtained from a patient whose treatment was nephrectomy without radiotherapy. The receptors derive from a man in his 60s with renal cell carcinoma. Both conserved end residues are part of each CDR3. The D gene is left open where the match is weak. Only part of the rows carry a size: once, few, many, or a class if the clone is expanded.

D gene: .
clone size: .
J gene: TRBJ1-5
V gene: TRBV19
CDR3 DNA: TGTGCCAGTAGCGGTATTAATCAGCCCCAGCATTTT
CDR3 protein: CASSGINQPQHF

D gene: .
clone size: .
J gene: TRBJ1-1
V gene: TRBV7-9
CDR3 DNA: TGTGCCAGCAGCTTAACTGAGAACACTGAAGCTTTCTTT
CDR3 protein: CASSLTENTEAFF

D gene: .
clone size: once
J gene: TRBJ1-1
V gene: TRBV5-1
CDR3 DNA: TGCGCCAGCAGCTTGGGGCAGGGTACGAACACTGAAGCTTTCTTT
CDR3 protein: CASSLGQGTNTEAFF

D gene: .
clone size: once
J gene: TRBJ2-1
V gene: TRBV11-3
CDR3 DNA: TGTGCCAGCAGCTACCCCGCGAGGCCTGGCTCCTACAATGAGCAGTTCTTC
CDR3 protein: CASSYPARPGSYNEQFF

D gene: .
clone size: .
J gene: TRBJ2-3
V gene: TRBV9
CDR3 DNA: TGTGCCAGCAGCGTAGGGGGCAGGGTATCAGATACGCAGTATTTT
CDR3 protein: CASSVGGRVSDTQYF

D gene: TRBD1
clone size: few
J gene: TRBJ1-6
V gene: TRBV25-1
CDR3 DNA: TGTGCCAGCAGTACCACAGGGGCATCCCGAGGCAATTCACCCCTCCACTTT
CDR3 protein: CASSTTGASRGNSPLHF

D gene: TRBD2
clone size: .
J gene: TRBJ2-1
V gene: TRBV15
CDR3 DNA: TGTGCCACCAGCAGAGATCTTTTCATAGCGGGAGCATACAATGAGCAGTTCTTC
CDR3 protein: CATSRDLFIAGAYNEQFF

D gene: .
clone size: .
J gene: TRBJ1-1
V gene: TRBV10-3
CDR3 DNA: TGTGCCATCAGTGAGGGGGGAACTGAAGCTTTCTTT
CDR3 protein: CAISEGGTEAFF

D gene: TRBD1
clone size: .
J gene: TRBJ2-1
V gene: TRBV27
CDR3 DNA: TGTGCCAGCAGTTTGGCGGTCGACAGGGGGCAGCAGTTCTTC
CDR3 protein: CASSLAVDRGQQFF

D gene: TRBD1
clone size: .
J gene: TRBJ1-2
V gene: TRBV30
CDR3 DNA: TGTGCCTGGAGTGTACAGGGGGCCAGGTCCGGCTACACCTTC
CDR3 protein: CAWSVQGARSGYTF

D gene: TRBD2
clone size: .
J gene: TRBJ2-7
V gene: TRBV5-7
CDR3 DNA: TGTGCCAGCAGCTTGGACGGACTAGGGGTAGGCGAGCAGTACTTC
CDR3 protein: CASSLDGLGVGEQYF

D gene: .
clone size: .
J gene: TRBJ1-1
V gene: TRBV19
CDR3 DNA: TGTGCCAGTAGTTCATCAGGGATCAACACTGAAGCTTTCTTT
CDR3 protein: CASSSSGINTEAFF

D gene: .
clone size: .
J gene: TRBJ2-7
V gene: TRBV29-1
CDR3 DNA: TGCAGCGTTGAAGATTGGGGGAATCAATCCTACGAGCAGTACTTC
CDR3 protein: CSVEDWGNQSYEQYF

D gene: .
clone size: .
J gene: TRBJ1-4
V gene: TRBV5-1
CDR3 DNA: TGCGCCAGCAGCTTGTCCCCAGCGGGTAATGAAAAACTGTTTTTT
CDR3 protein: CASSLSPAGNEKLFF

D gene: .
clone size: .
J gene: TRBJ1-5
V gene: TRBV7-2
CDR3 DNA: TGTGCCAGCAGCTCCCTTTATAGCAATCAGCCCCAGCATTTT
CDR3 protein: CASSSLYSNQPQHF

D gene: .
clone size: .
J gene: TRBJ1-1
V gene: TRBV5-5
CDR3 DNA: TGTGCCAGCAGCTTTTCGGGTAACACTGAAGCTTTCTTT
CDR3 protein: CASSFSGNTEAFF

D gene: .
clone size: .
J gene: TRBJ2-7
V gene: TRBV14
CDR3 DNA: TGTGCCAGCAGCCCCCCAGGAGGACTTACCTCCTACGAGCAGTACTTC
CDR3 protein: CASSPPGGLTSYEQYF

D gene: TRBD1
clone size: medium-sized
J gene: TRBJ1-1
V gene: TRBV30
CDR3 DNA: TGTGCCTGGATACCGTGGAGGGGGCAAGAGAACACTGAAGCTTTCTTT
CDR3 protein: CAWIPWRGQENTEAFF

D gene: .
clone size: few
J gene: TRBJ1-6
V gene: TRBV7-2
CDR3 DNA: TGTGCCAGCAGCTTAGGTCAGGGGAAGGATTCACCCCTCCACTTT
CDR3 protein: CASSLGQGKDSPLHF

D gene: TRBD1
clone size: .
J gene: TRBJ1-1
V gene: TRBV5-4
CDR3 DNA: TGTGCCAGCAGCCCGCGACAGGGCGTTGGAGCAAACACTGAAGCTTTCTTT
CDR3 protein: CASSPRQGVGANTEAFF

D gene: .
clone size: .
J gene: TRBJ2-2
V gene: TRBV19
CDR3 DNA: TGTGCCAGTAGTATCACCGTAGCCTTAAACACCGGGGAGCTGTTTTTT
CDR3 protein: CASSITVALNTGELFF

D gene: .
clone size: .
J gene: TRBJ1-2
V gene: TRBV5-1
CDR3 DNA: TGCGCCAGCAGCTTTAGCGGGATGGAAGGCTACACCTTC
CDR3 protein: CASSFSGMEGYTF

D gene: TRBD2
clone size: .
J gene: TRBJ2-3
V gene: TRBV7-9
CDR3 DNA: TGTGCCAGCAGCCGAAGGAGGCTAGCGGGTGACACAGATACGCAGTATTTT
CDR3 protein: CASSRRRLAGDTDTQYF

D gene: TRBD1
clone size: .
J gene: TRBJ1-4
V gene: TRBV4-2
CDR3 DNA: TGTGCCAGCAGCGCGGACAGGGCCTATAATGAAAAACTGTTTTTT
CDR3 protein: CASSADRAYNEKLFF

D gene: .
clone size: once
J gene: TRBJ1-1
V gene: TRBV11-1
CDR3 DNA: TGTGCCAGCAGCTTAGAGGCTGTTAGGAACACTGAAGCTTTCTTT
CDR3 protein: CASSLEAVRNTEAFF

D gene: .
clone size: .
J gene: TRBJ1-1
V gene: TRBV6-5
CDR3 DNA: TGTGCCAGCAGCTACTCCTGGAACACTGAAGCTTTCTTT
CDR3 protein: CASSYSWNTEAFF

D gene: TRBD1
clone size: once
J gene: TRBJ2-7
V gene: TRBV4-1
CDR3 DNA: TGCGCCAGCAGCCACGGGACAGGCAAGACCTACGAGCAGTACTTC
CDR3 protein: CASSHGTGKTYEQYF

D gene: .
clone size: .
J gene: TRBJ2-2
V gene: TRBV7-2
CDR3 DNA: TGTGCCAGCAGCCCTTTCTACACCGGGGAGCTGTTTTTT
CDR3 protein: CASSPFYTGELFF

D gene: .
clone size: .
J gene: TRBJ1-6
V gene: TRBV6-5
CDR3 DNA: TGTGCCAGCAGTGCAGGGCCCTATAATTCACCCCTCCACTTT
CDR3 protein: CASSAGPYNSPLHF

D gene: .
clone size: once
J gene: TRBJ2-7
V gene: TRBV11-2
CDR3 DNA: TGTGCCAGCAGCTTAAATCGGCTCGAGCAGTACTTC
CDR3 protein: CASSLNRLEQYF